The clone carrying this T cell receptor (beta chain) was detected a few times. Its specificity is unknown. The sample is drawn from a study of T cell repertoires in cytomegalovirus infection. General observations from the study: Predominance within the ex vivo response was attributable to HLA-C-restricted CMV-specific TCR beta clonotypes.

TCRdb re-called the reads through MiXCR, storing one row per CDR3 protein. Here the sample spans approximately 200,000 distinct CDR3 sequences, roughly 27% being singletons. Germline V lookup: CDR1 MNHEY, CDR2 SVGAGI. CDR3 size: 15 residues. With 5 bases clipped from V and 6 bases from J, the junction kept 11 bases outside the gene matches. Sequencing used PBMCs. This chain uses TRBV6-5 with TRBJ1-2; 8 bases are a match to TRBD1. This TCR was sampled from a human donor in good health (CMV status not recorded). Some clones in this sample may be carry-over from other donors' samples. CDR3 residues: CASSPALDREHGYTF. The CDR3 coding sequence is TGTGCCAGCAGTCCCGCATTGGACAGGGAACATGGCTACACCTTC.